The 12 T cell receptor beta chains below were found in one sample sequenced in a study of T cells in Graves' hyperthyroidism and ophthalmopathy. TCR beta CDR3 sequences were amplified from RNA transcripts. During a first-round RT-PCR of the TCR CDR3, the HTBI primer set was used. MiXCR, applied by TCRdb to the multiplex PCR reads, yields one record per CDR3 protein. The sample lists fewer than 450,000 distinct CDR3 sequences; about 17% were seen once. Sequencing used blood. Receptors originate from a woman aged 30 to 39 with Graves' hyperthyroidism that later progressed to Graves' ophthalmopathy.

This clonotype was seen a few times. The chain joins TRBV6-5 to TRBJ1-2, with D tentatively TRBD1 (6 bases). Germline V gene lookup returns CDR1 MNHEY and CDR2 SVGAGI. The CDR3 has 16 residues. V dropped 2 bases and J dropped 6 bases, with 19 bases sitting between them. In nucleotides, the CDR3 is TGTGCCAGCAGTTACAATCAGGGGAAAGGAGGAAATGGCTACACCTTC. It is translated as CASSYNQGKGGNGYTF.

For this clonotype: This CDR3 fails to terminate in the conserved phenylalanine or tryptophan, so it likely reflects a read error. It is unclear where the CDR3 begins or ends on the DNA, so no DNA is shown, and the CDR3 is as TCRdb lists it. The chain combines TRBV13 with TRBJ2-5; the table gives TRBD1 as D, unverified against the DNA. In germline, CDR1 is PRHDT, CDR2 FYEKMQ (reference sequence). From its first to its last residue, the CDR3 has 15 amino acids. The CDR3 reads CASSSYTGTQETRYL.

This clonotype showed up just a few times. V and J are TRBV19 and TRBJ2-1, with TRBD2 matching over 12 bases. Trimming took 6 bases from V and 6 from J; bases not matched to a gene: 6. Per the germline V gene, CDR1 is LNHDA and CDR2 is SQIVND (reference sequence). The CDR3 loop spans 15 amino acids. CDR3 sequence (DNA): TGTGCCAGTAGCCTACTAGCGGGGGGCGGCAATGAGCAGTTCTTC. Translating it yields CASSLLAGGGNEQFF.

There are many counts of this clonotype. This chain uses TRBV10-3 with TRBJ2-7; D is unclear. Per germline, CDR1 ENHRY and CDR2 SYGVKD. V was cut by 0 bases and J by 2 bases, with 14 bases left in between. CDR3 length: 16 amino acids. As DNA, the CDR3 is TGTGCCATCAGTGAGTCAGGCCAGTTAAAACCCTACGAGCAGTACTTC. As protein: CAISESGQLKPYEQYF.

In this sample, this clonotype turned up many times. The chain carries TRBV27 and TRBJ1-4; D possibly corresponds to TRBD1 (6 bases). Per the germline V gene, CDR1 is MNHEY and CDR2 is SMNVEV (reference sequence). This CDR3 has 17 residues. V was shortened by 2 bases and J by 5 bases, with 18 bases between the two germline ends. The CDR3 spells CASSLGGGGDWNEKLFF. CDR3 sequence (DNA): TGTGCCAGCAGTTTAGGGGGCGGGGGGGACTGGAATGAAAAACTGTTTTTT.

This clonotype was counted a few times. This chain links TRBV29-1 with TRBJ1-2, with D unclear. This CDR3 is built from 13 residues. Germline CDR1 is SQVTM and CDR2 is ANQGSEA. The CDR3 sequence: CTSASGLLDGYTF. CDR3 coding DNA: TGCACCTCCGCCAGCGGGCTATTGGATGGCTACACCTTC.

This chain links TRBV5-1 with TRBJ2-1; perhaps TRBD2 as D (6 bases). Looked up from germline, CDR1 is SGHRS and CDR2 is YFSETQ. V was clipped by 5 bases and J by 7 bases, with 13 bases between them. The CDR3 runs 13 residues. CDR3: CASRGSGENEQFF. CDR3 nucleotides: TGCGCCAGCAGGGGTAGCGGCGAAAATGAGCAGTTCTTC.

The chain is built from TRBV10-3 and TRBJ1-3, with D maybe TRBD1 (5 bases). The CDR3 spans 13 residues. The V and J ends lost 10 bases and 8 bases respectively, with 18 bases between them. Germline V gene sequence: CDR1 ENHRY, CDR2 SYGVKD. CDR3 sequence reads: CASKGLGLDTIYF. The CDR3 DNA is TGTGCCAGCAAGGGACTCGGACTGGACACCATATATTTT.

This clonotype turned up a few times. The rearrangement uses TRBV6-1 and TRBJ2-3, with 7 bases matching TRBD2. This CDR3 comprises 15 residues. Germline V CDR1 and CDR2: MNHNS, SASEGT. After removal of 4 bases from V and 4 bases from J, the junction contained 8 bases not matched to a gene. DNA for the CDR3: TGTGCCAGCAGTGGGGACGGACTAGATTCAGATACGCAGTATTTT. Residues: CASSGDGLDSDTQYF.

This clonotype was observed many times. The rearrangement links TRBV7-6 to TRBJ1-1, with unresolved D. Trimming left V 8 bases short and J 0 bases short, with 22 bases between. CDR1 SGHVS and CDR2 FNYEAQ come from the germline V gene. The CDR3 sequence is 17 residues long. The CDR3 loop is CASLALSVSTVNTEAFF. In DNA, the CDR3 is TGTGCCAGCCTTGCCCTCTCGGTCTCGACCGTGAACACTGAAGCTTTCTTT.

In nucleotides, the CDR3 is TGTGCCAGCAGCTTGATGTCAGGGGCCACTGAAGCTTTCTTT. Translation: CASSLMSGATEAFF. The rearrangement joins TRBV5-4 to TRBJ1-1, with D tentatively TRBD1 (6 bases). Germline assignment: CDR1 SGHNT and CDR2 YYREEE (reference sequence). The CDR3 consists of 14 residues. V was pared by 1 base and J by 4 bases, with 11 bases between.

This clonotype was observed many times. The rearrangement links TRBV10-3 to TRBJ2-1, with 12 bases matching TRBD2. Germline CDR1 and CDR2: ENHRY and SYGVKD. There are 19 residues in the CDR3. The V segment lost 6 bases and the J segment 4 bases; nucleotides outside the gene matches: 16. CDR3 nucleotide sequence: TGTGCCATCAGAGAGAGACTAGCGGGAGATTTCGGGGGGTACAATGAGCAGTTCTTC. This translates into CAIRERLAGDFGGYNEQFF.